Described below is a single TCR beta chain sequence and its context. TCRdb's table, derived via immunoSEQ multiplex PCR, lists solely in-frame clones and lacks some. In the table there are around 64,000 clones, 82% of which are singletons. This specimen belongs to a study of blood T cell repertoires in COVID-19. Study-level information: The United States, Italy and Spain supplied acute and convalescent COVID-19 samples. Nucleic acid was either cDNA or gDNA, and it came from T cells, B-cell-depleted T cells, or PBMCs.

Germline assignment: CDR1 MNHEY and CDR2 SVGAGI. V was pared by 7 bases and J by 5 bases, with 14 bases between. The CDR3 covers 13 residues. The source of this sequence is a human donor in a cohort sampled during active COVID-19. The chain uses TRBV6-5 and TRBJ2-5; possible D gene TRBD2, 6 bases. The sequenced sample was peripheral blood. The CDR3 DNA is TGTGCCAGCACCTCCTTGGGGAGGGAGACCCAGTACTTC. Translation gives CASTSLGRETQYF.